The 20 T cell receptor beta chains below come from one sample, sequenced in a study of blood T cells in healthy people across ages. The authors ran a second PCR of 7 to 11 cycles using a sample-barcoded 5' primer and a J-beta primer mix. TCRdb re-analysed the 5' RACE reads in MiXCR, keeping a single row per CDR3 protein. Of hundreds of thousands of distinct CDR3 sequences listed, 40% to 60% are singletons. Source material: blood. The receptors shown here come from a man aged 25 to 45 in good health.

The chain combines TRBV24-1 with TRBJ1-4, with D perhaps matching TRBD1 (5 bases). This CDR3 has 18 residues. CDR1 is KGHDR, CDR2 SFDVKD, per germline. The V end lost 2 bases, the J end lost 0 bases, and 15 bases lay between the germline ends. The CDR3 sequence is CATSDSPRGTATNEKLFF. The CDR3 region has the DNA TGTGCCACCAGTGATTCCCCCCGTGGGACTGCAACTAATGAAAAACTGTTTTTT.

The chain couples TRBV12-3 or TRBV12-4 to TRBJ2-5, with 7 bases identical to TRBD1. The CDR3 sequence is 14 residues long. V shed 4 bases, J shed 4 bases, and the junction held 6 bases outside the gene matches. The CDR3 coding sequence is TGTGCCAGCAGTTCCGCAGGGGGATTAGAGACCCAGTACTTC. It specifies CASSSAGGLETQYF.

This clonotype is a singleton in its sample. The rearrangement links TRBV6-4 to TRBJ2-1; TRBD2 aligns across 9 bases. There are 15 residues in the CDR3. CDR1 is MRHNA and CDR2 is SNTAGT in the germline V gene. After removal of 2 bases from V and 6 bases from J, the junction contained 5 bases not matched to a gene. CDR3 region: CASSDQAGGSNEQFF. CDR3 nucleotide sequence: TGTGCCAGCAGTGACCAAGCGGGGGGTTCCAATGAGCAGTTCTTC.

This clonotype was seen a handful of times. This chain links TRBV12-3 or TRBV12-4 with TRBJ2-1, with TRBD1 identical over 8 bases. The CDR3 length is 13 residues. The V and J ends lost 9 bases and 8 bases, in that order; junction bases with no gene match: 9. CDR3 DNA sequence: TGTGCCAGTGGACAGGGATTTTTGGATGAGCAGTTCTTC. Its translation is CASGQGFLDEQFF.

Here the CDR3 reads CASRPGTSVDTQYF. CDR3 bases: TGTGCCAGCAGACCCGGGACTAGCGTCGATACGCAGTATTTT. The chain has TRBV6-2 or TRBV6-3 and TRBJ2-3; 10 bases are shared with TRBD2. Germline V gene lookup returns CDR1 MNHEY and CDR2 SVGEGT. This CDR3 has 14 amino acids. V shed 6 bases, J shed 6 bases, and the junction held 6 bases outside the gene matches.

There are many counts of this clonotype. This chain uses TRBV6-2 or TRBV6-3 with TRBJ2-1; 8 positions match TRBD1. This CDR3 contains 16 residues. Trimming removed 6 bases from V and 5 bases from J; junction bases left unmatched: 12. The V gene's germline CDR1 is MNHEY and CDR2 SVGEGT. In DNA, the CDR3 is TGTGCCAGCAGCCCGCTCCGGGACAGGACTGACAATGAGCAGTTCTTC. This translates into CASSPLRDRTDNEQFF.

This clonotype was observed a few times. A clone one base away is much larger, so this may be a read error. The gene calls are TRBV21-1 and TRBJ2-3; the D segment call TRBD2 is taken from the table without a DNA check. TRBV21-1 is a known pseudogene. The CDR3 is made up of 16 amino acids. The chain's CDR3 is CASIPQGRAGPNTQYF. DNA for the CDR3: TGTGCCAGCATCCCGCAAGGGCGAGCGGGGCCGAATACGCAGTATTTT.

Only a few counts were recorded for this clonotype. The chain combines TRBV6-5 with TRBJ2-1; 7 nucleotides match TRBD2. The germline gives CDR1 MNHEY, CDR2 SVGAGI. Trimming took 5 bases from V and 0 from J; bases not matched to a gene: 4. CDR3 size: 15 residues. DNA of the CDR3: TGTGCCAGCAGTCGAGCTAGCGGCTCCTACAATGAGCAGTTCTTC. This codes for CASSRASGSYNEQFF.

The chain links TRBV28 to TRBJ2-1; tentative D call: TRBD2 (5 bases). V gave up 5 bases and J gave up 4 bases, with 9 bases separating them. Per germline, CDR1 MDHEN and CDR2 SYDVKM. CDR3 length: 13 residues. DNA of the CDR3: TGTGCCAGCAGTGTGAGGAGGTACAATGAGCAGTTCTTC. This gives the protein CASSVRRYNEQFF.

V gene TRBV7-2 combines with J gene TRBJ2-7, with 8 nucleotides matching TRBD1. CDR1 is SGHTA and CDR2 is FQGNSA in the germline V gene. The V and J ends lost 4 bases and 5 bases, in that order; junction bases with no gene match: 13. This CDR3 is 16 amino acids long. The CDR3 region has the DNA TGTGCCAGCAGCTCCCTAGACCGGACAGGGACCGACGAGCAGTACTTC. This translates into CASSSLDRTGTDEQYF.

This clonotype was seen just once. The rearrangement links TRBV9 to TRBJ2-2, with 7 nucleotides matching TRBD2. CDR1 SGDLS and CDR2 YYNGEE come from the germline V gene. The trim removed 2 bases at V and 5 bases at J, leaving 3 bases unmatched. This CDR3 comprises 14 residues. CDR3 nucleotides: TGTGCCAGCAGCGTGCTGGGGGGGACCGGGGAGCTGTTTTTT. Its translation is CASSVLGGTGELFF. The full variable domain, completed using reference TRBV9 and TRBJ2-2, is DSGVTQTPKHLITATGQRVTLRCSPRSGDLSVYWYQQSLDQGLQFLIQYYNGEERAKGNILERFSAQQFPDLHSELNLSSLELGDSALYFCASSVLGGTGELFFGEGSRLTVL.

V and J are TRBV5-1 and TRBJ2-1; a weak D match, TRBD1 (5 bases). Germline V gives CDR1 SGHRS, CDR2 YFSETQ. Trimming shortened V by 5 bases and J by 0 bases, and 9 bases separated the two germline ends. The CDR3 is 14 amino acids. The CDR3 nucleotides read TGCGCCAGCAGGTTCAGGGTCTCCTACAATGAGCAGTTCTTC. Its protein product is CASRFRVSYNEQFF.

The V gene is TRBV7-2, the J gene TRBJ2-5; D may be TRBD2 (5 bases). The DNA end favors TRBJ2-7, so the J call may be wrong. The CDR3 covers 15 residues. Germline loops: CDR1 SGHTA, CDR2 FQGNSA. This CDR3 reads CASSLGTSYRGEQYF. CDR3 coding DNA: TGTGCCAGCAGCTTAGGGACTTCTTATCGGGGCGAGCAGTACTTC.

This chain connects TRBV5-1 to TRBJ1-4; D is uncertain. CDR1 is SGHRS and CDR2 is YFSETQ in the germline V gene. The ends were cut back, 2 bases at V and 5 bases at J, with 13 bases in the middle. The CDR3 runs to 15 residues. The CDR3 is CASSFSSTLNEKLFF. The CDR3 DNA sequence: TGCGCCAGCAGCTTCTCTTCCACCTTAAATGAAAAACTGTTTTTT.

The V call is TRBV5-1, the J call TRBJ2-2; 7 nucleotides align to TRBD1. CDR1 and CDR2 (germline): SGHRS, YFSETQ. CDR3 length: 16 residues. V shed 4 bases and J 0 bases; nucleotides not matched to a gene: 6. DNA for the CDR3: TGCGCCAGCAGCGAAACAGGGGACCCGAACACCGGGGAGCTGTTTTTT. This codes for CASSETGDPNTGELFF.

This clonotype was seen a single time. The rearrangement uses TRBV28 and TRBJ1-2; tentatively, D is TRBD1 (5 bases). The CDR3 length is 14 residues. Germline V gives CDR1 MDHEN, CDR2 SYDVKM. Between the trimmed V and J ends, which lost 6 bases and 8 bases, there was a span of 19 bases. In nucleotides, the CDR3 is TGTGCCAGCAGCCTGGGGCGCCTCCCTAGGGGCTACACCTTC. Residues: CASSLGRLPRGYTF.

The chain couples TRBV29-1 to TRBJ1-5, with D perhaps TRBD1 (5 bases). CDR3 length: 14 residues. Trimming stripped 4 bases from V and 5 bases from J, with 15 bases between. Germline V lookup: CDR1 SQVTM, CDR2 ANQGSEA. CDR3 sequence: CSVGGASSHQPQHF. The CDR3 bases are TGCAGCGTTGGAGGGGCAAGCAGCCATCAGCCCCAGCATTTT.

The rearrangement links TRBV9 to TRBJ2-3; 13 bases are shared with TRBD2. Germline CDR1 and CDR2: SGDLS and YYNGEE. V shed 4 bases, J shed 10 bases, and the junction held 9 bases outside the gene matches. The length of the CDR3 is 15 residues. CDR3 DNA: TGTGCCAGCAGCCCCCGACTAGCGGGGGGTCAGGCGCAGTATTTT. The encoded protein is CASSPRLAGGQAQYF.

In the case of this clonotype: One junction end does not reproduce the germline sequence, and a read error may be involved. The chain couples TRBV3-1 to TRBJ2-7, with 9 bases fitting TRBD1. The CDR3 extends over 17 amino acids. Per the germline V gene, CDR1 is LGHDT and CDR2 is YNNKEL (reference sequence). For the CDR3, the DNA is TGTGCCAGCAGCCAAGCCGGCGGACAGGGGAGCTCCTACGGGCAGTACTTC. Protein product: CASSQAGGQGSSYGQYF.

CDR3 DNA: TGTGCCAGCAGTGAGTGGGAGGGGGACACCTACGAGCAGTACTTC. Translated, it gives CASSEWEGDTYEQYF. The rearrangement uses TRBV2 and TRBJ2-7; weak D call: TRBD2 (7 bases). The CDR3 runs 15 residues. Trimming cost V 3 bases and J 2 bases, with 14 bases left between them. Per germline, CDR1 SNHLY and CDR2 FYNNEI.